Given below is one T cell receptor beta chain in context. Its antigen is currently unknown. These data come from a study of T cell responses to AZD1222 COVID-19 vaccine. Study results and caveats: Reports indicate that nearly half of spike-specific TCRs are directed at unmutated variant regions. Recipients of AZD1222 seropositive at baseline numbered only five or six.

Clones were sequenced by immunoSEQ multiplex PCR, and TCRdb holds only the in-frame ones, with some missing. The sample carries about 94,000 clones, roughly 85% recorded once. Trimming pared 4 bases from V and 7 bases from J, leaving 17 bases between. Per the germline V gene, CDR1 is SGDLS and CDR2 is YYNGEE. This CDR3 has 14 residues. The TCR originated in an adult who received the AZD1222 COVID-19 vaccine. The gene calls are TRBV9 and TRBJ1-2; no reliable D call. This material consisted of peripheral blood, taken 28 days after the second AZD1222 dose. In nucleotides, the CDR3 is TGTGCCAGCAGCACCCGACCGGGTGTTCCTGGCTACACCTTC. Translation gives CASSTRPGVPGYTF.